Listed below are T cell receptor beta chains from one sample, sequenced in a study of T cell responses to AZD1222 COVID-19 vaccine. Profiled with immunoSEQ multiplex PCR; TCRdb holds only in-frame clones, not every one. The repertoire holds around 120,000 clones, with approximately 94% as singletons. The specimen was peripheral blood, collected 28 days after the second AZD1222 dose. The source is an adult who received the AZD1222 COVID-19 vaccine. Both conserved end residues are part of each CDR3. A D gene is named only where the DNA matches it firmly. Rows give clone size only sometimes, using once, few, many, or a class for an expanded clone.

cdr3_nt,cdr3_aa,d_call,j_call,v_call,clone_size
TGCGCCAGCAGCTTGGGCCCGGGACAAGATGAAAAACTGTTTTTT,CASSLGPGQDEKLFF,NA,TRBJ1-4,TRBV5-1,NA
TGTGCTAGCAGCTTAGGTGGTCCCGGGGGGAGCACCGGGGAGCTGTTTTTT,CASSLGGPGGSTGELFF,TRBD2,TRBJ2-2,TRBV7-7,NA
TGTGCCAGCAGCCTCGGGACAGTGGACACTGAAGCTTTCTTT,CASSLGTVDTEAFF,TRBD1,TRBJ1-1,TRBV7-9,NA
TGTGCCAGCAGCTGGTGGTTGTTGGCAGGTGAGGACACTGAAGCTTTCTTT,CASSWWLLAGEDTEAFF,NA,TRBJ1-1,TRBV7-2,NA
TGTGCCAGCAGTGGAACGTTGCCAACCCAGTACTTC,CASSGTLPTQYF,NA,TRBJ2-5,TRBV6-4,NA
TGTGCCAGCAGTTACTCGGGGGGACGCTCCTACGAGCAGTACTTC,CASSYSGGRSYEQYF,NA,TRBJ2-7,TRBV6-2/TRBV6-3,NA
TGTGCCAGCAGCCAAGACACTGTAGCCAAAAACATTCAGTACTTC,CASSQDTVAKNIQYF,NA,TRBJ2-4,TRBV3-1/TRBV3-2,NA
TGTGCCAGCAGCAATGGGGTAGGAGCTTTCTTT,CASSNGVGAFF,NA,TRBJ1-1,TRBV7-3,once
TGTGCCAGCTCACCAGCGGCCGAAAAACTGTTTTTT,CASSPAAEKLFF,NA,TRBJ1-4,TRBV18,NA
TGTGCCAGCAGCTCACCCGGGGGCTTTAACACTGAAGCTTTCTTT,CASSSPGGFNTEAFF,NA,TRBJ1-1,TRBV7-9,NA
TGTGCCAGCAGCCAAGTGAGGATGGAGCAGTTCTTC,CASSQVRMEQFF,NA,TRBJ2-1,TRBV3-1/TRBV3-2,NA
TGTGCCAGCAGTGGATACGGACTAGCGGGGGCCTCCTACGAGCAGTACTTC,CASSGYGLAGASYEQYF,TRBD2,TRBJ2-7,TRBV27,NA
TGTGCCAGTAGCCAGCGGGAGGGTTATACCGGGGAGCTGTTTTTT,CASSQREGYTGELFF,TRBD2,TRBJ2-2,TRBV19,NA
TGTGCCAGCAGCTTAGAAGGTAGCGGGAACCACCAAGAGACCCAGTACTTC,CASSLEGSGNHQETQYF,TRBD2,TRBJ2-5,TRBV7-6,NA
TGCGCCAGCAGCCCGCGGGTTGAAGGCACTGAAGCTTTCTTT,CASSPRVEGTEAFF,NA,TRBJ1-1,TRBV4-1,NA
TGTGCCAGCAGTTTAAAACACGACTACGAGCAGTACTTC,CASSLKHDYEQYF,NA,TRBJ2-7,TRBV12-3/TRBV12-4,few
TGTGCCAGCAGTCCCTGGGGGGGGTCGGATGAAAAACTGTTTTTT,CASSPWGGSDEKLFF,NA,TRBJ1-4,TRBV28,NA
TGTGCCAGCAGTTACAGGAGGGTAGGCCAGCCCCAGCATTTT,CASSYRRVGQPQHF,NA,TRBJ1-5,TRBV6-5,NA
TGTGCTAGTGGTTTGACCGCAAGGACAGGTGGCTCTGGGGCCAACGTCCTGACTTTC,CASGLTARTGGSGANVLTF,TRBD1,TRBJ2-6,TRBV12-5,NA
TGCGCCAGCAACCTGGACGGGGGGGATTACAATGAGCAGTTCTTC,CASNLDGGDYNEQFF,TRBD2,TRBJ2-1,TRBV5-1,NA
TGCGCCAGCAGCCAATTTATTCTAGCGGGGCTCTACGAGCAGTACTTC,CASSQFILAGLYEQYF,TRBD2,TRBJ2-7,TRBV4-1,few
TGTGCCAGTAGTGTTGCCGGGACAGGGGGTCAGCCCCAGCATTTT,CASSVAGTGGQPQHF,TRBD1,TRBJ1-5,TRBV19,NA
TGTGCCAGCAGACTCACCGCCGTTGGGTTATCCTATGGCTACACCTTC,CASRLTAVGLSYGYTF,NA,TRBJ1-2,TRBV7-2,NA
TGCGCCAGCAGCTTACGGGAAGGCTATGGCTACACCTTC,CASSLREGYGYTF,NA,TRBJ1-2,TRBV5-1,NA
TGCGCCAGCAGCTTGGTCTCAGGACTAGCGTCCACCGGGGAGCTGTTTTTT,CASSLVSGLASTGELFF,TRBD2,TRBJ2-2,TRBV5-1,NA
TGTGCCAGCCGGGGGAGTGGGTCCGCCGGGGAGCTGTTTTTT,CASRGSGSAGELFF,NA,TRBJ2-2,TRBV2,NA
TGTGCCAGTAGTACGGGACAGGCTGCTGGAAACACCATATATTTT,CASSTGQAAGNTIYF,TRBD1,TRBJ1-3,TRBV19,few
TGTGCCAGTAGCCTCCCCCGGACAGGGGCGAACACCGGGGAGCTGTTTTTT,CASSLPRTGANTGELFF,TRBD1,TRBJ2-2,TRBV19,NA
TGTGCCAGCAGCTCTCCAAACGGATCCTACTATGGCTACACCTTC,CASSSPNGSYYGYTF,NA,TRBJ1-2,TRBV7-9,NA
TGTGCCAGCAGCTCTCCCGGACTAGCGGTGCGGCGAGATACGCAGTATTTT,CASSSPGLAVRRDTQYF,TRBD2,TRBJ2-3,TRBV7-3,NA
TGTGCTAGTGGTCCTGAACCCCCGGGACTAGCGGTCACAGATACGCAGTATTTT,CASGPEPPGLAVTDTQYF,TRBD2,TRBJ2-3,TRBV12-5,once
TGCGCCAGCTCCCGGGACACCTCCCCCAGCGAGCAGTACTTC,CASSRDTSPSEQYF,NA,TRBJ2-7,TRBV5-1,NA
TGTGCCAGCAAGGAGGACAGGAGAAATCAGCCCCAGCATTTT,CASKEDRRNQPQHF,TRBD1,TRBJ1-5,TRBV6-5,NA
TGTGCCAGTAGCAATAGGACAGATTTATTATACGAGCAGTACTTC,CASSNRTDLLYEQYF,NA,TRBJ2-7,TRBV19,NA
TGTGCCAGCAGTGAAGAGTTAGGGAGGGATACGCAGTATTTT,CASSEELGRDTQYF,NA,TRBJ2-3,TRBV2,NA
TGTGCCAGCAGGGGACTAGTCGGCAATGAGCAGTTCTTC,CASRGLVGNEQFF,TRBD2,TRBJ2-1,TRBV6-5,NA
TGCGCCAGCAGTTTAAGGGGTGAGAACTATGGCTACACCTTC,CASSLRGENYGYTF,NA,TRBJ1-2,TRBV10-2,NA
TGCGCCAGCAGCTTGTCGGGGGTTGCTGAAGCTTTCTTT,CASSLSGVAEAFF,NA,TRBJ1-1,TRBV5-1,NA
TGTGCCAGCAGTTACACAGGGGCAGATGAAAAACTGTTTTTT,CASSYTGADEKLFF,TRBD1,TRBJ1-4,TRBV7-9,NA
TGTGCCAGCAGTCGGGAGCGGCCCGGCACAGATACGCAGTATTTT,CASSRERPGTDTQYF,NA,TRBJ2-3,TRBV6-5,NA
TGTGCCAGCAGCCCCAGAGACTTGAACACTGAAGCTTTCTTT,CASSPRDLNTEAFF,NA,TRBJ1-1,TRBV9,NA
TGTGCCAGCAGCCCATCAAGGGACAGGGGTTACACCTTC,CASSPSRDRGYTF,TRBD1,TRBJ1-2,TRBV7-2,NA
TGTGCCACCAGTGAGGCAGGACTCAATCAGCCCCAGCATTTT,CATSEAGLNQPQHF,NA,TRBJ1-5,TRBV24-1,NA
TGCGCCAGCAGTCGCCTGGGAGCCACAGATACGCAGTATTTT,CASSRLGATDTQYF,NA,TRBJ2-3,TRBV5-1,NA
TGCGCCAGCAGCCCTAGGGGAGCGGGCGCCCGAGAGAACTACAATGAGCAGTTCTTC,CASSPRGAGARENYNEQFF,NA,TRBJ2-1,TRBV5-1,NA
TGTGCCAGTAGTGCTACAGGGTTTCTGAACGAGCAGTACTTC,CASSATGFLNEQYF,NA,TRBJ2-7,TRBV19,NA
TGTGCCAGCAGCTTGACAGGGGTTGGGGTAGGCGGGGAGCTGTTTTTT,CASSLTGVGVGGELFF,TRBD1,TRBJ2-2,TRBV7-2,few
TGTGCCTGGAGTGTAAGTCCCAGCGCGAACACCGGGGAGCTGTTTTTT,CAWSVSPSANTGELFF,NA,TRBJ2-2,TRBV30,NA